This T cell receptor (beta chain) was identified during a study of liver allograft versus peripheral blood T cells. Looking at the study overall: Transplanted-liver T cell receptor repertoires were compared with recipients' peripheral blood repertoires.

The length of the CDR3 is 14 residues. After removal of 5 bases from V and 8 bases from J, the junction contained 8 bases not matched to a gene. TCRdb itself ran the reads through MiXCR, one entry per CDR3 protein. This table has about 11,000 distinct CDR3 sequences, about 25% appearing once. This rearrangement joins TRBV12-3 or TRBV12-4 to TRBJ1-2, with TRBD1 matching 10 bases. This TCR was recovered from a human patient who had a liver transplant. Some T cells may trace back to the graft donor. In nucleotides, the CDR3 is TGTGCCAGCAGTCGAGGACAGGGGGTACGAGGCTACACCTTC. It codes for CASSRGQGVRGYTF.